This T cell receptor (beta chain) was sequenced in a study of T-cell reconstitution after alpha-beta-depleted transplantation in children. The CDR3 loop spans 14 amino acids. In germline, CDR1 is MNHNS, CDR2 SASEGT. V lost 6 bases, J lost 2 bases, and 12 bases lay in between. Only a few counts were recorded for this clonotype. The authors prepared the TCRbeta library with unique molecular identifiers. TCRdb fed the PCR reads into MiXCR, producing one record per CDR3 protein. The top ten clones hold 2.5% to 4% of a sample with 450,000 to 600,000 distinct CDR3 sequences, around 17% of them seen once. The clonotype comes from a human donor who donated a stem cell graft to a child with acute lymphoblastic leukemia. Sequences were derived from PBMCs from the stem cell graft donor, sampled from the stem cell graft. This rearrangement joins TRBV6-1 to TRBJ2-3; maybe TRBD2 (6 bases). CDR3 sequence (DNA): TGTGCCAGCAGCCGCGGGACCCTCACAGATACGCAGTATTTT. Translation gives CASSRGTLTDTQYF.